This paragraph reports one TCR beta chain. Its antigen remains unidentified. Profiled with immunoSEQ multiplex PCR; TCRdb holds only in-frame clones, not every one. The sample includes roughly 39,000 clones, 70% to 90% of them seen just once. The data were obtained in a study of OX40 agonist ivuxolimab in advanced cancers. Study-level information: Those enrolled were roughly 80% male, with a mean age of about 66 years and ages from roughly 23 to 79.

Germline CDR1 and CDR2: SGHRS and YFSETQ. J gave up 0 bases and V 1 base, and 5 bases lay outside the gene matches. The CDR3 extends over 16 amino acids. The study's findings and limits: Specificity for antigen went undetermined in the expanded peripheral T cells.

Patients were ineligible given autoimmune disease history or systemic immunosuppression. This specimen was CD4+ or CD8+ T cells sorted from blood, taken in a trial of the OX40 agonist ivuxolimab. V is TRBV5-1 and J is TRBJ2-3; TRBD1 aligns across 7 bases. This clonotype was sampled from an adult with an advanced solid tumor such as melanoma, head and neck, liver or kidney cancer. This chain's CDR3 is CASSLSPGQSTDTQYF. CDR3 nucleotide sequence: TGCGCCAGCAGCTTGTCCCCGGGACAGAGCACAGATACGCAGTATTTT. Combining the CDR3 with reference TRBV5-1 and TRBJ2-3 gives the whole variable domain KAGVTQTPRYLIKTRGQQVTLSCSPISGHRSVSWYQQTPGQGLQFLFEYFSETQRNKGNFPGRFSGRQFSNSRSEMNVSTLELGDSALYLCASSLSPGQSTDTQYFGPGTRLTVL.